A single sample gave rise to the 26 T cell receptor beta chains below, sequenced in a study of T cell repertoires in cytomegalovirus infection. TCRdb itself ran the reads through MiXCR, one entry per CDR3 protein. The profile shows 150,000 to 200,000 distinct CDR3 sequences, 8% to 10% of them singletons. Material: PBMCs. These receptors were collected from a human donor in good health (CMV status not recorded). Some clones in this sample may be carry-over from other donors' samples.

This rearrangement joins TRBV20-1 to TRBJ2-5; D may be TRBD1 (6 bases). The CDR3 has 14 amino acids. Germline CDR1 reads DFQATT; CDR2 reads SNEGSKA (reference sequence). With 0 bases removed from V and 4 bases from J, the gap between germline ends came to 12 bases. CDR3: CSARDPGRGETQYF. CDR3 nucleotides: TGCAGTGCTAGAGATCCAGGCAGGGGAGAGACCCAGTACTTC.

This clonotype was seen a handful of times. The chain employs TRBV20-1 and TRBJ1-2; a possible D gene is TRBD1 (5 bases). The germline gives CDR1 DFQATT, CDR2 SNEGSKA (reference sequence). V dropped 0 bases and J dropped 14 bases, with 19 bases sitting between them. This CDR3 is built from 13 residues. This chain's CDR3 is CSARDRVGQYGTF. The CDR3 bases are TGCAGTGCTAGAGATCGGGTGGGGCAGTATGGTACCTTC.

This clonotype was counted at least ten times. This chain links TRBV5-6 with TRBJ2-7; D remains ambiguous. This CDR3 is 14 amino acids long. V was clipped by 2 bases and J by 0 bases, with 9 bases between them. Germline V gene sequence: CDR1 SGHDT, CDR2 YYEEEE. The chain's CDR3 is CASSFRPLSYEQYF. The CDR3 coding sequence is TGTGCCAGCAGCTTTAGACCCCTCTCCTACGAGCAGTACTTC.

Turning to this clonotype: Since a much larger clone is just one base distant, this may be a read error. The gene calls are TRBV6-6 and TRBJ1-1; D is uncertain. CDR1 and CDR2 (germline): MNHNY, SVGAGI (reference sequence). CDR3 length: 11 amino acids. CDR3 in DNA: TGTGCCAGCAGATATAACACTAAAGCTTTCTTT. Protein product: CASRYNTKAFF.

This clonotype was observed many times. CDR3 bases: TGTGCCAGCAGCTCCTACGGGAGGAAAGATACGCAGTATTTT. Protein: CASSSYGRKDTQYF. The rearrangement joins TRBV7-2 to TRBJ2-3; 7 nucleotides line up with TRBD2. The CDR3 has 14 residues. Trimming at V came to 4 bases and at J to 5 bases, leaving 6 bases not matched to a gene. Germline V gives CDR1 SGHTA, CDR2 FQGNSA. Full variable domain (outside the CDR3, taken from reference TRBV7-2 and TRBJ2-3): GAGVSQSPSNKVTEKGKDVELRCDPISGHTALYWYRQSLGQGLEFLIYFQGNSAPDKSGLPSDRFSAERTGGSVSTLTIQRTQQEDSAVYLCASSSYGRKDTQYFGPGTRLTVL.

Many counts were recorded for this clonotype. The genes are TRBV6-2 or TRBV6-3 and TRBJ2-5, with 7 positions matching TRBD2. V shed 6 bases and J 2 bases; nucleotides not matched to a gene: 6. The length of the CDR3 is 14 residues. CDR1 is MNHEY, CDR2 SVGEGT, per germline. CDR3 in DNA: TGTGCCAGCAGCCTTGGGACTACACAAGAGACCCAGTACTTC. This codes for CASSLGTTQETQYF.

This clonotype was detected a few times. The chain joins TRBV20-1 to TRBJ2-1; D unclear. Germline CDR1 and CDR2: DFQATT and SNEGSKA (reference sequence). The CDR3 is 14 residues long. V lost 5 bases and J 0 bases, leaving 11 bases between the germline ends. CDR3 nucleotide sequence: TGCAGTGCTCGAACCGTGAGCTCCTACAATGAGCAGTTCTTC. It codes for CSARTVSSYNEQFF.

This clonotype turned up a few times. The chain carries TRBV29-1 and TRBJ1-2, with a possible D match to TRBD1 (5 bases). The CDR3 is 11 amino acids. Between the trimmed V and J ends, which lost 3 bases and 3 bases, there was a span of 5 bases. CDR1 is SQVTM, CDR2 ANQGSEA, per germline. This chain's CDR3 is CSVDRDYGYTF. In nucleotides, the CDR3 is TGCAGCGTTGACAGGGACTATGGCTACACCTTC.

This clonotype was detected a few times. This chain connects TRBV19 to TRBJ1-1; perhaps TRBD1 as D (5 bases). The germline V gene encodes CDR1 LNHDA and CDR2 SQIVND (reference sequence). V was clipped by 3 bases and J by 3 bases, with 8 bases between them. The CDR3 spans 13 residues. CDR3 sequence (DNA): TGTGCCAGTAGTATCCGGGGGGACACTGAAGCTTTCTTT. This encodes CASSIRGDTEAFF. Supplemented by reference TRBV19 and TRBJ1-1, the full variable domain reads DGGITQSPKYLFRKEGQNVTLSCEQNLNHDAMYWYRQDPGQGLRLIYYSQIVNDFQKGDIAEGYSVSREKKESFPLTVTSAQKNPTAFYLCASSIRGDTEAFFGQGTRLTVV.

This clonotype was recorded at least ten times. The chain couples TRBV7-9 to TRBJ1-2; the D is unclear. The germline gives CDR1 SEHNR, CDR2 FQNEAQ (reference sequence). The CDR3 runs to 12 residues. V lost 8 bases to trimming and J lost 0 bases, with 7 bases between them. CDR3 sequence reads: CASGQTNYGYTF. DNA of the CDR3: TGTGCCAGCGGGCAGACTAACTATGGCTACACCTTC. Supplemented by reference TRBV7-9 and TRBJ1-2, the full variable domain reads DTGVSQNPRHKITKRGQNVTFRCDPISEHNRLYWYRQTLGQGPEFLTYFQNEAQLEKSRLLSDRFSAERPKGSFSTLEIQRTEQGDSAMYLCASGQTNYGYTFGSGTRLTVV.

This clonotype was picked up many times. This rearrangement joins TRBV6-2 or TRBV6-3 to TRBJ1-1, with no clear D. V lost 2 bases, J lost 1 base, and 8 bases lay in between. CDR1 MNHEY and CDR2 SVGEGT come from the germline V gene. CDR3 length: 14 amino acids. The CDR3 loop reads CASSYAQPNTEAFF. CDR3 coding DNA: TGTGCCAGCAGTTACGCGCAGCCGAACACTGAAGCTTTCTTT.

The rearrangement links TRBV14 to TRBJ1-4; the D gene is possibly TRBD1 (5 bases). V shed 2 bases and J shed 11 bases, with 24 bases lying between them. This CDR3 contains 17 residues. Germline CDR1 and CDR2: SGHDN and FVKESK. CDR3 nucleotide sequence: TGTGCCAGCAGCCAAACGTCCAGGGTGGGTTTCGTGCGGAAACTGTTTTTT. Its translation: CASSQTSRVGFVRKLFF.

This clonotype was seen many times. This chain links TRBV7-9 with TRBJ2-1; D is unresolved. CDR1 is SEHNR, CDR2 FQNEAQ, per germline (reference sequence). CDR3 length: 14 amino acids. V was shortened by 4 bases and J by 10 bases, with 17 bases between the two germline ends. CDR3 nucleotides: TGTGCCAGCAGCTATTGGGCCCTGAACGACGAGCAGTTCTTC. It yields the protein CASSYWALNDEQFF. The complete variable domain, with remaining parts taken from reference TRBV7-9 and TRBJ2-1, reads DTGVSQNPRHKITKRGQNVTFRCDPISEHNRLYWYRQTLGQGPEFLTYFQNEAQLEKSRLLSDRFSAERPKGSFSTLEIQRTEQGDSAMYLCASSYWALNDEQFFGPGTRLTVL.

In DNA, the CDR3 is TGTGCCACCAGCAATGCAATCTCTGGGGCCAACGTCCTGACTTTC. Its translation is CATSNAISGANVLTF. This sequence joins TRBV15 and TRBJ2-6; D remains ambiguous. V gave up 4 bases and J gave up 0 bases, with 7 bases separating them. The germline V gene has CDR1 LNHNV and CDR2 YYDKDF (reference sequence). This CDR3 comprises 15 residues.

In this sample, this clonotype turned up many times. The rearrangement uses TRBV12-3 or TRBV12-4 and TRBJ1-2; 9 nucleotides agree with TRBD1. J gave up 4 bases and V 6 bases, and 3 bases lay outside the gene matches. The CDR3 extends over 13 amino acids. This CDR3 reads CASRRQGGYGYTF. CDR3 coding DNA: TGTGCCAGCAGAAGACAGGGGGGCTATGGCTACACCTTC.

Ten or more counts support this clonotype. V and J are TRBV7-2 and TRBJ1-1; D remains ambiguous. Germline CDR1 SGHTA, CDR2 FQGNSA. The CDR3 runs to 15 residues. The germline V and J ends were trimmed by 4 bases and 0 bases, with 12 bases remaining between them. CDR3 residues: CASSSNLGMNTEAFF. The DNA for the CDR3 is TGTGCCAGCAGCTCAAACCTCGGGATGAACACTGAAGCTTTCTTT.

This rearrangement joins TRBV10-3 to TRBJ2-7; 10 bases are a match to TRBD2. This CDR3 comprises 15 residues. In germline, CDR1 is ENHRY, CDR2 SYGVKD. After removal of 6 bases from V and 0 bases from J, the junction contained 5 bases not matched to a gene. The CDR3, as DNA: TGTGCCATCAGCGGTAGCGGGAGGCTCTCCTACGAGCAGTACTTC. Protein product: CAISGSGRLSYEQYF.

A few counts support this clonotype. The chain couples TRBV29-1 to TRBJ2-5, with 8 bases aligning to TRBD2. The CDR3 runs 15 residues. Germline loops: CDR1 SQVTM, CDR2 ANQGSEA. V was clipped by 6 bases and J by 6 bases; unmatched bases: 15. CDR3 in DNA: TGCAGCGTCGATACCCGGGCTAGCGGGTCCAAGACCCAGTACTTC. Its translation: CSVDTRASGSKTQYF.

In this sample, this clonotype turned up many times. The chain recombines TRBV7-8 with TRBJ1-2; the D gene is possibly TRBD1 (5 bases). CDR1 and CDR2 from the germline V gene are SGHVS and FQNEAQ. V was clipped by 1 base and J by 7 bases, with 13 bases between them. This CDR3 region has 14 residues. The CDR3 region is CASSLVSGFSGYTF. The CDR3 DNA reads as TGTGCCAGCAGCTTAGTGTCAGGGTTCTCTGGCTACACCTTC.

This clonotype counts as medium-sized. This rearrangement joins TRBV7-9 to TRBJ2-7; 10 nucleotides match TRBD1. Germline trimming cut 4 bases from V and 3 bases from J; bases unmatched to any gene: 6. The germline gives CDR1 SEHNR, CDR2 FQNEAQ (reference sequence). This CDR3 spans 15 amino acids. In nucleotides, the CDR3 is TGTGCCAGCAGCTCAGGACAGGGGGTTTTCTACGAGCAGTACTTC. Amino acids: CASSSGQGVFYEQYF.

The rearrangement joins TRBV29-1 to TRBJ1-5, with D uncertain. CDR1 is SQVTM, CDR2 ANQGSEA, per germline. CDR3 length: 13 amino acids. The V end was cut by 4 bases, the J end by 4 bases, with 11 bases between. DNA of the CDR3: TGCAGCGTTGCGGAACAGACTAATCAGCCCCAGCATTTT. Translation: CSVAEQTNQPQHF.

This clonotype was recorded at least ten times. The chain uses TRBV7-2 and TRBJ2-1, with D hard to call. Trimming left V 5 bases short and J 0 bases short, with 8 bases between. Germline CDR1 is SGHTA and CDR2 is FQGNSA. This CDR3 has 14 residues. CDR3 sequence (DNA): TGTGCCAGCAGCACTCTAGGCTCCTACAATGAGCAGTTCTTC. It yields the protein CASSTLGSYNEQFF.

Ten or more counts support this clonotype. The chain links TRBV7-2 to TRBJ1-5, with a possible D match to TRBD1 (6 bases). With 2 bases removed from V and 6 bases from J, the gap between germline ends came to 14 bases. Germline V lookup: CDR1 SGHTA, CDR2 FQGNSA. The CDR3 runs 15 residues. The CDR3 DNA reads as TGTGCCAGCAGCTTAATGGGGGGCAGAGGTCAGCCCCAGCATTTT. Its translation is CASSLMGGRGQPQHF.

The chain combines TRBV20-1 with TRBJ2-1; the match to TRBD2 covers 11 bases. Germline V gene lookup returns CDR1 DFQATT and CDR2 SNEGSKA (reference sequence). V lost 0 bases to trimming and J lost 7 bases; unmatched junction nucleotides: 8. The CDR3 has 16 amino acids. In DNA form, the CDR3 reads TGCAGTGCTAGAGATCCCCTAGCGGGAGGAAAAAATGAGCAGTTCTTC. Translation gives CSARDPLAGGKNEQFF.

This rearrangement joins TRBV20-1 to TRBJ2-7; D gene unclear. Germline CDR1 and CDR2: DFQATT and SNEGSKA (reference sequence). The CDR3 covers 12 residues. V was shortened by 5 bases and J by 2 bases, with 10 bases between the two germline ends. Written as DNA, the CDR3 is TGCAGTGCTTCCGGGCCCACCTACGAGCAGTACTTC. Its protein is CSASGPTYEQYF.

This clonotype was found a few times. The rearrangement links TRBV28 to TRBJ1-1; no definite D call. Germline CDR1 and CDR2: MDHEN and SYDVKM. The CDR3 is made up of 12 amino acids. V was clipped by 6 bases and J by 6 bases, with 11 bases between them. CDR3 nucleotide sequence: TGTGCCAGCAGACGACGCAGCCCTGAAGCTTTCTTT. Translation: CASRRRSPEAFF.